Listed here are 18 T cell receptor beta chains from one sample, sequenced in a study of blood T cell repertoires in COVID-19. The data were produced by immunoSEQ multiplex PCR, yet TCRdb's version contains in-frame clones alone and is incomplete. The sample consists of under 300,000 clones, 89% of them appearing once. The sample comprised peripheral blood. Receptors were obtained from a woman aged 40 to 55 who had recovered from COVID-19.

J is TRBJ1-1 and V is TRBV18, with 9 bases identical to TRBD1. The CDR3 contains 15 residues. J was trimmed by 7 bases and V by 2 bases; bases with no gene match: 8. The germline V gene encodes CDR1 KGHSH and CDR2 LQKENI. The CDR3 nucleotides read TGTGCCAGCTCACCAAGGACAGGGGCACAATATGAAGCTTTCTTT. Translating gives CASSPRTGAQYEAFF.

The table lists this clone with a count of one. The rearrangement uses TRBV5-1 and TRBJ2-7; TRBD2 is a possible D gene (5 bases). The V end lost 4 bases, the J end lost 4 bases, and 15 bases lay between the germline ends. Germline CDR1 reads SGHRS; CDR2 reads YFSETQ. The CDR3 loop spans 14 amino acids. The CDR3 region has the DNA TGCGCCAGCAGCCCCCCTGGACGGGAATACGAGCAGTACTTC. This sequence encodes CASSPPGREYEQYF. The variable domain in full, with the rest retrieved from reference TRBV5-1 and TRBJ2-7, is KAGVTQTPRYLIKTRGQQVTLSCSPISGHRSVSWYQQTPGQGLQFLFEYFSETQRNKGNFPGRFSGRQFSNSRSEMNVSTLELGDSALYLCASSPPGREYEQYFGPGTRLTVT.

V and J are TRBV12-5 and TRBJ1-1, with 12 nucleotides matching TRBD1. Germline CDR1 LGHNT, CDR2 FRNRAP. The ends lost 0 bases at V and 5 bases at J; junction bases unmatched: 4. The CDR3 length is 16 residues. The DNA of the CDR3 is TGTGCTAGTGGTTTGGTACAGGGACAGGGGGCGACTGAAGCTTTCTTT. It yields the protein CASGLVQGQGATEAFF.

The CDR3 loop reads CAISDTTGGGETQYF. Written as DNA, the CDR3 is TGTGCCATCAGTGATACTACAGGGGGAGGAGAGACCCAGTACTTC. This chain joins TRBV10-3 and TRBJ2-5, with 8 bases that match TRBD1. J lost 4 bases, V lost 3 bases, and 7 bases had no gene match. Germline lookup yields CDR1 ENHRY and CDR2 SYGVKD. This CDR3 has 15 residues.

The chain employs TRBV10-1 and TRBJ2-2; TRBD1 matches 9 bases. The CDR3 has 15 amino acids. From germline, CDR1 is WNHNN and CDR2 SYGVQD (reference sequence). The junction had 5 bases not matched to a gene; V was cut back by 8 bases and J by 1 base. The CDR3 nucleotides read TGCGCCAGCGCCGGACAGGGGCGGAACACCGGGGAGCTGTTTTTT. It specifies CASAGQGRNTGELFF.

The chain combines TRBV7-3 with TRBJ2-3; TRBD1 aligns across 9 bases. Germline V gene data show CDR1 as SGHTA and CDR2 as FQGTGA. With V trimmed by 5 bases and J by 6 bases, 12 bases remained unmatched. The CDR3 spans 16 residues. DNA of the CDR3: TGTGCCAGCAGCCGAAGTGGACAGGGGCCACATGATACGCAGTATTTT. Protein product: CASSRSGQGPHDTQYF.

This chain connects TRBV11-3 to TRBJ2-1, with a possible D match to TRBD2 (5 bases). V lost 2 bases and J 8 bases, leaving 13 bases between the germline ends. Germline-derived CDR1 and CDR2 are SGHNT and YENEEA. The CDR3 length is 14 residues. The CDR3 region has the DNA TGTGCCAGCAGCTTATGGTCGCTCGGGGATGAGCAGTTCTTC. Encoded protein: CASSLWSLGDEQFF. Full variable domain (missing parts from reference TRBV11-3 and TRBJ2-1): EAGVVQSPRYKIIEKKQPVAFWCNPISGHNTLYWYLQNLGQGPELLIRYENEEAVDDSQLPKDRFSAERLKGVDSTLKIQPAELGDSAVYLCASSLWSLGDEQFFGPGTRLTVL.

The CDR3 DNA follows: TGCAGCGCCAAGGGACAGCAGAACTACGAGCAGTACTTC. Translating gives CSAKGQQNYEQYF. The chain carries TRBV29-1 and TRBJ2-7; 7 bases line up with TRBD1. This CDR3 contains 13 residues. V lost 7 bases and J lost 3; bases outside the gene matches: 9. Germline assignment: CDR1 SQVTM and CDR2 ANQGSEA.

The V gene is TRBV5-6, the J gene TRBJ2-2; TRBD2 matches 9 bases. The CDR3 is 16 residues long. In germline, CDR1 is SGHDT, CDR2 YYEEEE. V lost 0 bases and J lost 9; bases outside the gene matches: 9. The CDR3 DNA is TGTGCCAGCAGCTTGGCCTCTGCGGGAGGGCCGCGGGAGCTGTTTTTT. As protein: CASSLASAGGPRELFF.

This chain joins TRBV4-2 and TRBJ2-3, with 12 nucleotides matching TRBD2. CDR1 and CDR2 from the germline V gene are LGHNA and YNFKEQ. The V and J ends lost 1 base and 4 bases, in that order; junction bases with no gene match: 9. The CDR3 spans 18 residues. This chain's CDR3 is CASSQVRTSGAPSDTQYF. The CDR3 bases are TGTGCCAGCAGCCAAGTAAGGACTAGCGGGGCGCCTTCAGATACGCAGTATTTT.

This sequence joins TRBV5-4 and TRBJ1-2; a weak D match, TRBD1 (6 bases). Germline V gene sequence: CDR1 SGHNT, CDR2 YYREEE (reference sequence). The CDR3 has 13 residues. V dropped 0 bases and J dropped 4 bases, with 7 bases sitting between them. As DNA, the CDR3 is TGTGCCAGCAGCTTGGCAGGGGTCTATGGCTACACCTTC. It encodes CASSLAGVYGYTF.

This rearrangement joins TRBV7-2 to TRBJ2-1; 7 positions match TRBD2. Germline-derived CDR1 and CDR2 are SGHTA and FQGNSA. CDR3 length: 14 amino acids. With V trimmed by 3 bases and J by 9 bases, 8 bases remained unmatched. The CDR3 region has the DNA TGTGCCAGCAGCTTGGAGAGCGGGAAGGGTGAGCAGTTCTTC. Amino acids: CASSLESGKGEQFF.

This chain uses TRBV5-4 with TRBJ2-5, with TRBD1 identical over 9 bases. The V gene's germline CDR1 is SGHNT and CDR2 YYREEE (reference sequence). The V gene end was trimmed by 2 bases and the J gene end by 1 base; junction bases not matched to a gene: 3. CDR3 length: 15 residues. The CDR3 bases are TGTGCCAGCAGCTTCTCACAGGGGGCCCAAGAGACCCAGTACTTC. This translates into CASSFSQGAQETQYF.

The chain is built from TRBV5-4 and TRBJ2-1, with D perhaps matching TRBD1 (5 bases). The CDR3 runs to 14 residues. Trimming left V 2 bases short and J 8 bases short, with 14 bases between. Germline V gene sequence: CDR1 SGHNT, CDR2 YYREEE (reference sequence). This CDR3 is CASSFQGNVDEQFF. In DNA, the CDR3 is TGTGCCAGCAGCTTCCAGGGTAATGTGGATGAGCAGTTCTTC.

The genes are TRBV7-6 and TRBJ1-1; no reliable D call. CDR3 length: 14 residues. CDR1 and CDR2 from the germline V gene are SGHVS and FNYEAQ. Trimming took 5 bases from V and 6 from J, leaving 16 bases between them. The CDR3 protein is CASSPTPKWAEAFF. The CDR3, as DNA: TGTGCCAGCAGCCCGACACCTAAATGGGCTGAAGCTTTCTTT.

Here the CDR3 DNA reads TGTGCCAGCAGTTTAGGGCAGGGCTTCACTGAAGCTTTCTTT. Its protein product is CASSLGQGFTEAFF. The chain links TRBV28 to TRBJ1-1; TRBD1 is a possible D gene (5 bases). This CDR3 comprises 14 residues. With 2 bases removed from V and 4 bases from J, the gap between germline ends came to 11 bases. Germline lookup yields CDR1 MDHEN and CDR2 SYDVKM.

The J gene is TRBJ2-3, the V gene TRBV5-4; 9 bases map to TRBD2. Germline CDR1 SGHNT, CDR2 YYREEE (reference sequence). With V trimmed by 2 bases and J by 6 bases, 13 bases remained unmatched. This CDR3 has 17 residues. In nucleotides, the CDR3 is TGTGCCAGCAGCTTCAATCCGGGGGGACTAGCATCCGATACGCAGTATTTT. The encoded protein is CASSFNPGGLASDTQYF.

The J gene is TRBJ2-1, the V gene TRBV6-6, with 11 nucleotides matching TRBD2. CDR3 length: 15 residues. The junction had 5 bases not matched to a gene; V was cut back by 6 bases and J by 4 bases. Per germline, CDR1 MNHNY and CDR2 SVGAGI (reference sequence). The CDR3, as DNA: TGTGCCAGCAGCCCCTTAGCGGGAGGGTACAATGAGCAGTTCTTC. It translates to CASSPLAGGYNEQFF.